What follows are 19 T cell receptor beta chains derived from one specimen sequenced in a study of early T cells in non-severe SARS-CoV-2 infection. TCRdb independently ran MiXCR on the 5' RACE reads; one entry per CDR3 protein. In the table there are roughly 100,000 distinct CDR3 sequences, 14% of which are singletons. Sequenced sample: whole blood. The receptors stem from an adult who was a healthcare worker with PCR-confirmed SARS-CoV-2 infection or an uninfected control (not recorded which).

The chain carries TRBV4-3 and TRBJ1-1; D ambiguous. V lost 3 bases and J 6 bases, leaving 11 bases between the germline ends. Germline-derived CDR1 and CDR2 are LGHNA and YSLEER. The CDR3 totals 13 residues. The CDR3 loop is CASSQDRGAEAFF. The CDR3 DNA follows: TGCGCCAGCAGCCAGGACCGGGGAGCTGAAGCTTTCTTT.

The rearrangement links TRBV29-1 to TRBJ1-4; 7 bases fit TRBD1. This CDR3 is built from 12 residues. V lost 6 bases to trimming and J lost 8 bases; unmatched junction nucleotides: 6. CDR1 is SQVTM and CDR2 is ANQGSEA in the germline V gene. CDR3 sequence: CSVGRGVEKLFF. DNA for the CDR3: TGCAGCGTGGGCAGGGGGGTGGAAAAACTGTTTTTT. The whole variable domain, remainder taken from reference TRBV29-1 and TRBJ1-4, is SAVISQKPSRDICQRGTSLTIQCQVDSQVTMMFWYRQQPGQSLTLIATANQGSEATYESGFVIDKFPISRPNLTFSTLTVSNMSPEDSSIYLCSVGRGVEKLFFGSGTQLSVL.

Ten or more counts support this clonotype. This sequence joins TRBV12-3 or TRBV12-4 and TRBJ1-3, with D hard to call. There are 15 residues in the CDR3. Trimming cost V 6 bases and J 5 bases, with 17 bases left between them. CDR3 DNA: TGTGCCAGCAGCCACAGCACCGAAGAGCGAAACACCATATATTTT. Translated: CASSHSTEERNTIYF.

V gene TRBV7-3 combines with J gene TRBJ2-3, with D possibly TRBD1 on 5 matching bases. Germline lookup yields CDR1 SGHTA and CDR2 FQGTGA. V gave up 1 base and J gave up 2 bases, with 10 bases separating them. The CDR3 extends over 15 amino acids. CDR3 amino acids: CASSLRGQTTDTQYF. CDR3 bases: TGTGCCAGCAGCTTAAGGGGCCAGACCACAGATACGCAGTATTTT.

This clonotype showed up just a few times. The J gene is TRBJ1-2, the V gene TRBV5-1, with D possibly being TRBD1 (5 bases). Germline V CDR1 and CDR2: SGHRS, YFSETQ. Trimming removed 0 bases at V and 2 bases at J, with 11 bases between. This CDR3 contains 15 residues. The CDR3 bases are TGCGCCAGCAGCTTGGCGCAGGGAGGAAACTATGGCTACACCTTC. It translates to CASSLAQGGNYGYTF.

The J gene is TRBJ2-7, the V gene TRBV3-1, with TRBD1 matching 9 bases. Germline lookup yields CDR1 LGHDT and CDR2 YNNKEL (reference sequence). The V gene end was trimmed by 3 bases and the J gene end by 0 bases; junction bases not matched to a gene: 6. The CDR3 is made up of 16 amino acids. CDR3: CASSHRQGGPSYEQYF. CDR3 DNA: TGTGCCAGCAGCCATCGACAGGGGGGGCCCTCCTACGAGCAGTACTTC.

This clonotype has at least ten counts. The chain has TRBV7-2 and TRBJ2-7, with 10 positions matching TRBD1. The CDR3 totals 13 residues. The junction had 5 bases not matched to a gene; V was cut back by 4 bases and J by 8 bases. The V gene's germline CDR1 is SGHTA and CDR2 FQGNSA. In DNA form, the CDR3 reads TGTGCCAGCAGCTCCGGGACAGGGGACAAGCAGTACTTC. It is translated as CASSSGTGDKQYF.

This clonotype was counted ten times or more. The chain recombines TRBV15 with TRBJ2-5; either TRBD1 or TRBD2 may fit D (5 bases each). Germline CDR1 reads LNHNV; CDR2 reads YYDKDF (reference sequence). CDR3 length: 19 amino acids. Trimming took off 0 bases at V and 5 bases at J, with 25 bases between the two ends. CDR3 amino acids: CATSRDLSFGTISTETQYF. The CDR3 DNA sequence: TGTGCCACCAGCAGAGATCTTAGTTTTGGGACGATCAGCACGGAGACCCAGTACTTC.

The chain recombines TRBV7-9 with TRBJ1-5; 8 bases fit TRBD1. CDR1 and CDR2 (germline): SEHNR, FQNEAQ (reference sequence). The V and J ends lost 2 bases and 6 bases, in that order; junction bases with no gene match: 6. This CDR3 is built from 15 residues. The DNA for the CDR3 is TGTGCCAGCAGCTTAAGCAGCAGGGGGCTTCAGCCCCAGCATTTT. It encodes CASSLSSRGLQPQHF.

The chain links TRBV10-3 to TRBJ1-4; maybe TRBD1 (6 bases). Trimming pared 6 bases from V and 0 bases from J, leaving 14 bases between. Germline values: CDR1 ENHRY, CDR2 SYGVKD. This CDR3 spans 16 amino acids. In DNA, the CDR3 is TGTGCCATCAGCAACAGGGAAGGTGCAACTAATGAAAAACTGTTTTTT. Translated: CAISNREGATNEKLFF.

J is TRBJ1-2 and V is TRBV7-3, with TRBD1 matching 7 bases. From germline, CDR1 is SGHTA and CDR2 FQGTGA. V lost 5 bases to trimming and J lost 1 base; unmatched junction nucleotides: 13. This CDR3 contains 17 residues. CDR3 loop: CASSRAGGPFLNYGYTF. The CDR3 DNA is TGTGCCAGCAGCAGAGCAGGGGGTCCCTTTCTTAACTATGGCTACACCTTC. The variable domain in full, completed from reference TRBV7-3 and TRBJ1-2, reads GAGVSQTPSNKVTEKGKYVELRCDPISGHTALYWYRQSLGQGPEFLIYFQGTGAADDSGLPNDRFFAVRPEGSVSTLKIQRTERGDSAVYLCASSRAGGPFLNYGYTFGSGTRLTVV.

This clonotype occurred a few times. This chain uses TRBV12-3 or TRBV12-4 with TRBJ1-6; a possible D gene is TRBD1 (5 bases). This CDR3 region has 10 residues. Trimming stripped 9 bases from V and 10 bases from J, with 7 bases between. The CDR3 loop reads CASGGSPLHF. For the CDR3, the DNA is TGTGCCAGTGGGGGGTCACCCCTCCACTTT.

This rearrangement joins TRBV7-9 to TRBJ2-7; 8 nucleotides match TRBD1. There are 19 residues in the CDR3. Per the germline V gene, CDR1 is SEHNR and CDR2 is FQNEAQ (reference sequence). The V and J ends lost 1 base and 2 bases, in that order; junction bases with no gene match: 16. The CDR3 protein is CASSLEGQGGLELPYEQYF. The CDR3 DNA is TGTGCCAGCAGCTTAGAAGGACAGGGTGGGTTAGAGTTACCCTACGAGCAGTACTTC.

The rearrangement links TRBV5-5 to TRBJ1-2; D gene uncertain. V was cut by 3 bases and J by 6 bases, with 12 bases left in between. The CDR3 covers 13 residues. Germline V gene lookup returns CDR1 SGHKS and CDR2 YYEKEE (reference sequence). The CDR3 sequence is CASSSSSRDGYTF. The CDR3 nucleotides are TGTGCCAGCAGCTCGTCCTCACGAGATGGCTACACCTTC.

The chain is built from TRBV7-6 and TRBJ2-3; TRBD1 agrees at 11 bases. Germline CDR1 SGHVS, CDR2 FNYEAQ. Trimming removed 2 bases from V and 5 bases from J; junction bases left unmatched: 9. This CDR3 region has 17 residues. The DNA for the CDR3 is TGTGCCAGCAGCTTAACGTCGGGACAGGGGGTGAAAGATACGCAGTATTTT. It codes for CASSLTSGQGVKDTQYF. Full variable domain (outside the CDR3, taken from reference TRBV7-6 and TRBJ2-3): GAGVSQSPRYKVTKRGQDVALRCDPISGHVSLYWYRQALGQGPEFLTYFNYEAQQDKSGLPNDRFSAERPEGSISTLTIQRTEQRDSAMYRCASSLTSGQGVKDTQYFGPGTRLTVL.

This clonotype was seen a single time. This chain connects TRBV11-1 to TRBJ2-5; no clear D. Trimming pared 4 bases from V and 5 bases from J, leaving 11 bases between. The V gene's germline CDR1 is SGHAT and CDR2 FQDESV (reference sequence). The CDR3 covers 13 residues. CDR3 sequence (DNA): TGTGCCAGCAGCTACTGGCATGGGGAGACCCAGTACTTC. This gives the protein CASSYWHGETQYF.

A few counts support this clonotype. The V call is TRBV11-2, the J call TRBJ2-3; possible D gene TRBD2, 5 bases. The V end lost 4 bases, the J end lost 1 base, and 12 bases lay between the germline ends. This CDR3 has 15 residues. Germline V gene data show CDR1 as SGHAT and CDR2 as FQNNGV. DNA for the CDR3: TGTGCCAGCAGCTCCCTTGTCGGGGGCACAGATACGCAGTATTTT. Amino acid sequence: CASSSLVGGTDTQYF.

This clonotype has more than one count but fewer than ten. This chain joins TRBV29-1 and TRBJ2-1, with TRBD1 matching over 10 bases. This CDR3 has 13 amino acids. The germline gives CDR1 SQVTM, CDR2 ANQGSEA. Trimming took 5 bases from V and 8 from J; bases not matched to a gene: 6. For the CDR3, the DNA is TGCAGCGTTTCCGGGGACAGGGGTCATGAGCAGTTCTTC. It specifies CSVSGDRGHEQFF.

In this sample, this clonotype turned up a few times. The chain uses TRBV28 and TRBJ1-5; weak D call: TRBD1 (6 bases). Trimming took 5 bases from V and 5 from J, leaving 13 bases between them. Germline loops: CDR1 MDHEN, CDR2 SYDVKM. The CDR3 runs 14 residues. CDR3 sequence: CASSPGGGHQPQHF. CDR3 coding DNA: TGTGCCAGCAGTCCCGGGGGGGGGCATCAGCCCCAGCATTTT.